Listed below are T cell receptor beta chains from one sample, sequenced in a study of blood T cell repertoires in COVID-19. Sequenced by immunoSEQ multiplex PCR; TCRdb stores in-frame clones only, minus some. The sample includes about 180,000 clones, around nine tenths of them seen just once. The material sequenced was peripheral blood. The receptors stem from a woman in her sixties or seventies with COVID-19, enrolled during active disease. Both conserved end residues are part of each CDR3. A D gene is named only where the DNA matches it firmly. Size values are once, few and many counts, or a class for expanded clones, and some rows have none.

NA,TRBV3-1/TRBV3-2,TRBJ1-1,NA,CASSPSGGNTEAFF,TGTGCCAGCAGCCCCTCCGGGGGGAACACTGAAGCTTTCTTT
TRBD1,TRBV7-9,TRBJ1-4,NA,CASSQYGTGSREKLFF,TGTGCCAGCAGCCAATACGGGACAGGATCTCGGGAAAAACTGTTTTTT
NA,TRBV6-5,TRBJ1-4,NA,CASKGNEKLFF,TGTGCCAGCAAGGGGAATGAAAAACTGTTTTTT
NA,TRBV19,TRBJ1-5,NA,CASSRGDQPQHF,TGTGCCAGTAGTAGGGGGGATCAGCCCCAGCATTTT
NA,TRBV5-1,TRBJ1-1,NA,CASSLVGSTEAFF,TGCGCCAGCAGCTTAGTCGGGAGCACTGAAGCTTTCTTT
TRBD1,TRBV19,TRBJ2-4,NA,CAGTGRLAKNIQYF,TGTGCCGGGACAGGGAGGCTAGCCAAAAACATTCAGTACTTC
NA,TRBV4-2,TRBJ1-5,NA,CASSQDFRDQPQHF,TGTGCCAGCAGCCAAGATTTTCGGGATCAGCCCCAGCATTTT
NA,TRBV7-8,TRBJ1-2,NA,CASSSVANYGYTF,TGTGCCAGCAGCTCAGTGGCTAACTATGGCTACACCTTC
NA,TRBV6-1,TRBJ1-5,NA,CASSEYGGNNQPQHF,TGTGCCAGCAGTGAATACGGGGGAAACAATCAGCCCCAGCATTTT
NA,TRBV24-1,TRBJ1-1,NA,CATSLAGTEAFF,TGTGCCACCAGTTTAGCGGGCACTGAAGCTTTCTTT
NA,TRBV24-1,TRBJ2-7,NA,CATSAGLYGEQYF,TGTGCCACCAGTGCAGGGTTATACGGCGAGCAGTACTTC
NA,TRBV28,TRBJ1-4,NA,CASSRTGQREKLFF,TGTGCCAGCAGTCGAACAGGGCAAAGGGAAAAACTGTTTTTT
TRBD2,TRBV24-1,TRBJ2-3,NA,CATSEYSGSGTDTQYF,TGTGCCACCAGTGAATATAGCGGGTCGGGCACAGATACGCAGTATTTT
TRBD2,TRBV2,TRBJ2-7,once,CASSEVLSSGRYEQYF,TGTGCCAGCAGTGAAGTCTTGTCGAGCGGGAGGTACGAGCAGTACTTC
TRBD1,TRBV5-1,TRBJ2-1,NA,CASSTPEEDRGGDEQFF,TGCGCCAGCAGTACCCCCGAGGAGGACAGGGGGGGCGATGAGCAGTTCTTC
NA,TRBV28,TRBJ1-4,NA,CASSLPGATTNEKLFF,TGTGCCAGCAGTTTACCAGGGGCCACAACTAATGAAAAACTGTTTTTT
TRBD1,TRBV7-2,TRBJ2-3,NA,CASSLTGTGATDTQYF,TGTGCCAGCAGCTTAACGGGGACAGGGGCCACAGATACGCAGTATTTT
NA,TRBV6-2/TRBV6-3,TRBJ2-7,once,CASSYSIVIQGDYEQYF,TGTGCCAGCAGTTACTCGATTGTTATCCAGGGTGACTACGAGCAGTACTTC
NA,TRBV25-1,TRBJ2-7,few,CASSDLGTGTYEQYF,TGTGCCAGCAGTGATCTTGGGACTGGGACCTACGAGCAGTACTTC
TRBD2,TRBV5-1,TRBJ2-7,NA,CASSTQSGSYEQYF,TGCGCCAGCAGCACGCAAAGCGGGAGTTACGAGCAGTACTTC
TRBD1,TRBV28,TRBJ2-1,NA,CASSGTGGSYNEQFF,TGTGCCAGCAGTGGGACAGGGGGATCCTACAATGAGCAGTTCTTC
NA,TRBV12-3/TRBV12-4,TRBJ1-5,NA,CASRTENYQPQHF,TGTGCCAGCAGGACAGAAAACTATCAGCCCCAGCATTTT
TRBD2,TRBV27,TRBJ2-1,NA,CASSSSGPSSYNEQFF,TGTGCCAGCAGTTCTAGCGGGCCAAGCTCCTACAATGAGCAGTTCTTC
TRBD2,TRBV5-8,TRBJ2-1,NA,CASSRGLAYNEQFF,TGTGCCAGCAGCAGGGGACTAGCCTACAATGAGCAGTTCTTC
NA,TRBV6-5,TRBJ1-1,NA,CASSRVNTEAFF,TGTGCCAGCAGTCGGGTGAACACTGAAGCTTTCTTT
TRBD1,TRBV3-1/TRBV3-2,TRBJ1-4,NA,CASSQGQGAGGEKLFF,TGTGCCAGCAGCCAAGGACAGGGGGCAGGGGGTGAAAAACTGTTTTTT
NA,TRBV27,TRBJ1-5,few,CASSRSSSNQPQHF,TGTGCCAGCAGCAGGTCTTCTAGCAATCAGCCCCAGCATTTT
TRBD2,TRBV7-9,TRBJ2-3,few,CASSTTSGRYPIDTQYF,TGTGCCAGCAGCACGACTAGCGGGAGGTATCCCATCGATACGCAGTATTTT
NA,TRBV3-1/TRBV3-2,TRBJ2-2,NA,CASSQTGSHKSGELFF,TGTGCCAGCAGCCAAACAGGGTCCCACAAGTCCGGGGAGCTGTTTTTT
TRBD1,TRBV18,TRBJ1-5,NA,CASSLGDRGLGQPQHF,TGTGCCAGCTCACTAGGGGACAGGGGGCTGGGTCAGCCCCAGCATTTT
NA,TRBV11-2,TRBJ1-3,NA,CASSLVGGPGNTIYF,TGTGCCAGCAGCTTAGTCGGAGGGCCTGGAAACACCATATATTTT
TRBD1,TRBV19,TRBJ1-3,few,CASSISGTGLSGNTIYF,TGTGCCAGTAGTATCTCCGGGACAGGGCTCTCTGGAAACACCATATATTTT